The text below deals with one T cell receptor beta chain. The antigen is not known. Researchers ran the PCR with 60 Vbeta and 13 Jbeta primers. Profiled with immunoSEQ multiplex PCR; TCRdb holds only in-frame clones, not every one. This sample has approximately 240,000 clones; about 81% occur once, and the top ten carry 5% to 6.5%. The data were obtained in a study of cytomegalovirus exposure and HLA in healthy donors. The study's findings and limits: Analysis performed later found about 17,000 TCR beta sequences associated with HLA alleles at 0.05 false discovery rate.

There are 13 residues in the CDR3. The ends were cut back, 2 bases at V and 5 bases at J, with 8 bases in the middle. The germline gives CDR1 SGHRS, CDR2 YFSETQ. V usage is TRBV5-1 and J usage is TRBJ2-1; D is perhaps TRBD2 (5 bases). Sequenced input: PBMCs. This TCR was recovered from a woman between 40 and 50 years old in good health and CMV-seropositive. CDR3 in amino acids: CASSLQRNNEQFF. The CDR3 nucleotides are TGCGCCAGCAGCTTACAGCGGAACAATGAGCAGTTCTTC.